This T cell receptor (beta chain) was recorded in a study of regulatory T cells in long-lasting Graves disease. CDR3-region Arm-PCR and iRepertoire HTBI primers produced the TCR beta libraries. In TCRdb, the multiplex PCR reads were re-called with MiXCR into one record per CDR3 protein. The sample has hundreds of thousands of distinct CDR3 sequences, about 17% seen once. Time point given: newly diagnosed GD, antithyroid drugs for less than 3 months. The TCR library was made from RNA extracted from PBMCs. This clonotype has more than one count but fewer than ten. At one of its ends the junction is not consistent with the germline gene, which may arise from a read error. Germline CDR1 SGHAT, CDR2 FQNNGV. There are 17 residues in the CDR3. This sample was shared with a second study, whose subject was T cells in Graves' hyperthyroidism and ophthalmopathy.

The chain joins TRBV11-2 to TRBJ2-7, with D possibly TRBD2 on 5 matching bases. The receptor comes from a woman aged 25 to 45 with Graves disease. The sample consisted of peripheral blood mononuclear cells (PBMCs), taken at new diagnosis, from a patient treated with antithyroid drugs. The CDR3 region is CASSLDAIGVAAYEQCF. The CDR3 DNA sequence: TGTGCCAGCAGCTTAGATGCGATCGGGGTTGCGGCCTACGAGCAGTGCTTC.